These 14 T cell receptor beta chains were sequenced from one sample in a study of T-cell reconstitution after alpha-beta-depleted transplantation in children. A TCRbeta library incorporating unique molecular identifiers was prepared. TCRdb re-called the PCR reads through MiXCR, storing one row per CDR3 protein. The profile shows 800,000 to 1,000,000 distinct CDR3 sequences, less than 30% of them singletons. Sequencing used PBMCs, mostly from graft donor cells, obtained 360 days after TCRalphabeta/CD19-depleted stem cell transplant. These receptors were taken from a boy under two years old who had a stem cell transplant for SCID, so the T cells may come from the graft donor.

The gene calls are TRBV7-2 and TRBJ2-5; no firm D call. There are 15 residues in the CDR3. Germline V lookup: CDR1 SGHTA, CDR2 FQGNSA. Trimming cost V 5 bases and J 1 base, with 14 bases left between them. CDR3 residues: CASSVTGLTQETQYF. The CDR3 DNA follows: TGTGCCAGCAGCGTTACCGGTCTAACCCAAGAGACCCAGTACTTC.

The CDR3 DNA sequence: TGTGCCAGCACCACCGGGCTGGGACACCGAACAGCTTTCTTT. Protein sequence: CASTTGLGHRTAFF. V usage is TRBV7-8 and J usage is TRBJ1-1, with a possible D match to TRBD1 (6 bases). The CDR3 runs 14 residues. Germline assignment: CDR1 SGHVS and CDR2 FQNEAQ. V was trimmed by 7 bases and J by 10 bases, leaving 22 bases between them.

For the CDR3, the DNA is TGCGCCAGCAGCTTGGACGGACAGGGTATAACTGAAGCTTTCTTT. Protein sequence: CASSLDGQGITEAFF. This sequence joins TRBV5-1 and TRBJ1-1; 8 bases line up with TRBD1. CDR1 is SGHRS and CDR2 is YFSETQ in the germline V gene. V lost 0 bases, J lost 5 bases, and 6 bases stayed unmatched. The CDR3 contains 15 residues.

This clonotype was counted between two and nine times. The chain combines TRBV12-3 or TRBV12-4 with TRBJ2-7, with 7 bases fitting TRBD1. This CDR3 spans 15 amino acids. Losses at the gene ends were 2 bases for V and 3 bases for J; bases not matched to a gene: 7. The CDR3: CASSLTGVKGYEQYF. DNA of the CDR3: TGTGCCAGCAGTTTAACAGGGGTCAAAGGCTACGAGCAGTACTTC.

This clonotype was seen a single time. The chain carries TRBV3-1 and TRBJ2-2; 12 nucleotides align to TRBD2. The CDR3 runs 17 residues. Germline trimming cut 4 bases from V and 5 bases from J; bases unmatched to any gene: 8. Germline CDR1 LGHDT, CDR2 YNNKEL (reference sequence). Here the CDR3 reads CASSLGLAGLRTGELFF. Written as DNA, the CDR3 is TGTGCCAGCAGCCTGGGACTAGCGGGTCTGAGAACCGGGGAGCTGTTTTTT.

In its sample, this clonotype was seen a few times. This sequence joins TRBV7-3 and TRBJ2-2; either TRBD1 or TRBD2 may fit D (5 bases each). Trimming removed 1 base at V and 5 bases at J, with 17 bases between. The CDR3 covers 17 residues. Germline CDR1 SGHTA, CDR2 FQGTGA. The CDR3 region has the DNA TGTGCCAGCAGCTTAAACCCCCAAATAGGGGAGACCGGGGAGCTGTTTTTT. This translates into CASSLNPQIGETGELFF. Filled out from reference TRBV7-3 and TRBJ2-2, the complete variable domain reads GAGVSQTPSNKVTEKGKYVELRCDPISGHTALYWYRQSLGQGPEFLIYFQGTGAADDSGLPNDRFFAVRPEGSVSTLKIQRTERGDSAVYLCASSLNPQIGETGELFFGEGSRLTVL.

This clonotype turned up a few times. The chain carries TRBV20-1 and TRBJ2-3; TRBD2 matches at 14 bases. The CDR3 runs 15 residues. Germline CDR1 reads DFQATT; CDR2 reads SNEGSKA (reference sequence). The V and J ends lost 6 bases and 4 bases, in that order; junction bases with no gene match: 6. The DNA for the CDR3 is TGCAGTGCCGCGACTAGCGGGGGGGCACCAGATACGCAGTATTTT. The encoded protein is CSAATSGGAPDTQYF.

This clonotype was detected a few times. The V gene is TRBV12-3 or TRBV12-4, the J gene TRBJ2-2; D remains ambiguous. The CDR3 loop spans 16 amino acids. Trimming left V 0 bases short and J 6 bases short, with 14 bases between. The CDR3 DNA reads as TGTGCCAGCAGTTTAGCAAGGGCGGCCTGGCCCGGGGAGCTGTTTTTT. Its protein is CASSLARAAWPGELFF.

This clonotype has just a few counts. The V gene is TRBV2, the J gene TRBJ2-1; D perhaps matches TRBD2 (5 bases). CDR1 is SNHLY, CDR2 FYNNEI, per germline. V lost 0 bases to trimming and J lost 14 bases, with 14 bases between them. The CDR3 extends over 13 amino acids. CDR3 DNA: TGTGCCAGCAGTGAAGCGCTTGGGCTAGCCGAGTTCTTC. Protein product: CASSEALGLAEFF.

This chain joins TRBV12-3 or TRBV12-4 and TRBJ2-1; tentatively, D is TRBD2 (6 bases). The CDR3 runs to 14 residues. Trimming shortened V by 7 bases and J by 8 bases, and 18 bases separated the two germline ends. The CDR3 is CASNLGTPGYEQFF. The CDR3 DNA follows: TGTGCCAGCAACCTGGGGACTCCCGGGTATGAGCAGTTCTTC.

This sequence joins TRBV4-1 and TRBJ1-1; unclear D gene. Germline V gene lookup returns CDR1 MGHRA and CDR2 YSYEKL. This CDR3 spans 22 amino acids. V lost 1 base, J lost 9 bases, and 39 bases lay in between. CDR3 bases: TGCGCCAGCAGCCAAGTTTTGGTACCCCTGTTTCTCAACCTATTTGGTGGGTGTCAAGCTTTCTTT. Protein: CASSQVLVPLFLNLFGGCQAFF.

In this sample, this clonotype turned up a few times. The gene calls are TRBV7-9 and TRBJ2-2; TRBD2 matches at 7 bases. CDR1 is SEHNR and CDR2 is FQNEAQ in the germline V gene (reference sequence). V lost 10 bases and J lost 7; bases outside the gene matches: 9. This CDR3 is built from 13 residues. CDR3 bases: TGTGCCAACGGCGGGGGACCGAGCGGGGAGCTGTTTTTT. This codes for CANGGGPSGELFF.

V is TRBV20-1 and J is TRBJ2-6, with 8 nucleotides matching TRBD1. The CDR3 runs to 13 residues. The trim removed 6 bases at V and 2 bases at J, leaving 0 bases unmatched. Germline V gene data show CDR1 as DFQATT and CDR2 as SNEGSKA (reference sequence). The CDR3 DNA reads TGCAGTGCACAGGGGGCTGGGGCCAACGTCCTGACTTTC. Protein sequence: CSAQGAGANVLTF.

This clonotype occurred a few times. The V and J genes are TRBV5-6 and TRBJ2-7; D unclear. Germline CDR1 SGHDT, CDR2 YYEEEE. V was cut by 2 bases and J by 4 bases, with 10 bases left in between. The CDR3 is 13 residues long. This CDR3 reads CASSLAPPYEQYF. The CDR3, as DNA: TGTGCCAGCAGCTTAGCACCGCCGTACGAGCAGTACTTC.